Shown below are 9 T cell receptor beta chains from a single sample sequenced in a study of TIL therapy for anti-PD-1-resistant metastatic lung cancer. This was the immunoSEQ v3 assay. Libraries were prepared by immunoSEQ multiplex PCR; TCRdb keeps only in-frame clonotypes and omits some of them. The sample includes tens of thousands of clones, 60% to 80% of them seen just once. Regarding time point: pre-treatment sample, taken before nivolumab and TIL therapy. The tumor samples were excised metastases, mostly pleural nodules or supraclavicular lymph nodes. Specimen: tumor tissue, collected at baseline. The receptor set was obtained from a woman aged 25-80 years with non-small cell lung cancer.

In its sample, this clone was seen a few times. V usage is TRBV7-2 and J usage is TRBJ2-2; tentatively, D is TRBD1 (6 bases). The CDR3 length is 15 residues. The V gene's germline CDR1 is SGHTA and CDR2 FQGNSA. Trimming removed 4 bases from V and 2 bases from J, with 11 bases in between. CDR3 DNA: TGTGCCAGCAGCTCTGTAGGGGGTAACACCGGGGAGCTGTTTTTT. Its translation: CASSSVGGNTGELFF.

This chain links TRBV14 with TRBJ2-7; D is ambiguous. CDR1 and CDR2 (germline): SGHDN, FVKESK. The CDR3 totals 11 residues. V lost 1 base and J lost 3, with 1 base in between. The CDR3 nucleotides are TGTGCCAGCAGCCAAGTCTACGAGCAGTACTTC. Its translation is CASSQVYEQYF.

The CDR3 coding sequence is TGTGCCAGCAGCTTGACAGGGGACAATCAGCCCCAGCATTTT. It codes for CASSLTGDNQPQHF. The chain carries TRBV5-5 and TRBJ1-5; TRBD1 aligns across 7 bases. J was trimmed by 3 bases and V by 1 base; bases with no gene match: 1. CDR1 is SGHKS, CDR2 YYEKEE, per germline (reference sequence). This CDR3 is built from 14 residues.

A few counts support this clone. V usage is TRBV6-1 and J usage is TRBJ2-7; perhaps D is TRBD1 or TRBD2 (5 bases each). This CDR3 region has 15 residues. Trimming cost V 8 bases and J 7 bases, with 24 bases left between them. Germline V lookup: CDR1 MNHNS, CDR2 SASEGT. The CDR3 region has the DNA TGTGCCAGCTGGAGTTCCGGGACCCTGGTGGGAGAGCAGTACTTC. Translating it yields CASWSSGTLVGEQYF.

The chain has TRBV5-1 and TRBJ1-1, with D unresolved. CDR1 is SGHRS and CDR2 is YFSETQ in the germline V gene. V shed 1 base and J shed 1 base, with 8 bases lying between them. The CDR3 covers 14 residues. The CDR3 DNA reads TGCGCCAGCAGCTTGAGCCCCGGGAACACTGAAGCTTTCTTT. This sequence encodes CASSLSPGNTEAFF.

The rearrangement uses TRBV21-1 and TRBJ2-1; TRBD2 is taken as the D call from the table, unchecked against the DNA. TRBV21-1 is described as a pseudogene. The CDR3 totals 16 residues. CDR3 sequence: CASLRKKSGLANEQFF. The CDR3 nucleotides are TGTGCCAGCCTAAGGAAAAAGTCGGGACTAGCCAATGAGCAGTTCTTC.

CDR3 residues: CASSLGGTQETQYF. CDR3 DNA: TGCGCCAGCAGCTTGGGGGGGACCCAAGAGACCCAGTACTTC. The genes are TRBV5-1 and TRBJ2-5, with D perhaps matching TRBD1 or TRBD2 (5 bases each). With 0 bases removed from V and 1 base from J, the gap between germline ends came to 7 bases. Germline assignment: CDR1 SGHRS and CDR2 YFSETQ. The CDR3 is 14 amino acids.

The chain joins TRBV19 to TRBJ2-3, with 9 bases lining up with TRBD2. This CDR3 has 17 amino acids. In germline, CDR1 is LNHDA, CDR2 SQIVND (reference sequence). J lost 5 bases, V lost 5 bases, and 14 bases had no gene match. The CDR3 region is CASSSQRSSGKGDTQYF. In DNA form, the CDR3 reads TGTGCCAGTAGTTCCCAACGGTCTAGCGGGAAGGGAGATACGCAGTATTTT.

The rearrangement uses TRBV6-5 and TRBJ2-7; a possible D gene is TRBD2 (5 bases). This CDR3 is built from 11 residues. V dropped 6 bases and J dropped 4 bases, with 7 bases sitting between them. Germline loops: CDR1 MNHEY, CDR2 SVGAGI. Here the CDR3 reads CASRGVYEQYF. The CDR3 DNA follows: TGTGCCAGCAGGGGAGTGTACGAGCAGTACTTC.